This T cell receptor (beta chain) appears in the sequencing data of a study of memory CD4+ T cells and cytomegalovirus serostatus. Comments on this clone: Its antigen remains unknown.

Findings and limits, study-wide: Of approximately 160 reported CMV TCRbeta sequences, 55 to 80 were found in memory CD4+ repertoires. Suggested: most of the CMV-linked TCR signature lies in CD4+ memory cells.

Profiled with immunoSEQ multiplex PCR; TCRdb holds only in-frame clones, not every one. Here the sample spans approximately 45,000 clones, 75% to 85% being singletons. Single viable CD3+CD4+CD8-CD45RO+ cells were sorted as the memory CD4+ T cells. Serum IgG to CMV pp150, pp28, p38 and p52 defined serostatus. Sequencing was performed on memory CD4+ T cells from blood. The sequence came from an adult in good health and CMV-seronegative.

The CDR3 here is CASSLRQGKTQYF. The DNA of the CDR3 is TGTGCCAGCAGCTTAAGGCAGGGGAAGACCCAGTACTTC. The V call is TRBV7-9, the J call TRBJ2-5; tentatively, D is TRBD1 (6 bases). With 2 bases removed from V and 6 bases from J, the gap between germline ends came to 10 bases. Germline assignment: CDR1 SEHNR and CDR2 FQNEAQ (reference sequence). This CDR3 has 13 amino acids.